A selection of T cell receptor beta chains follows, all from one sample in a study of blood T cell repertoires in COVID-19. Measured with immunoSEQ multiplex PCR; TCRdb has only the in-frame clones, and not every one. The sample shows 400,000 to 450,000 clones, approximately 90% of them seen only once. What was sequenced was peripheral blood. These receptors came from a woman between 40 and 50 years old with COVID-19, enrolled during active disease. Both conserved end residues are part of each CDR3. Each record gives: D gene, clone size, V gene, J gene, CDR3 protein, CDR3 DNA. D genes are given only for firm matches. Size is stated for part of the rows, as once, few or many counts, or as a class when the clone is expanded.

-	few	TRBV3-1/TRBV3-2	TRBJ1-2	CASSQRGAHGYTF	TGTGCCAGCAGCCAACGGGGGGCGCATGGCTACACCTTC
-	-	TRBV5-1	TRBJ2-3	CASSFQGPDTQYF	TGCGCCAGCAGCTTCCAGGGCCCAGATACGCAGTATTTT
TRBD1	-	TRBV19	TRBJ1-4	CASSPSGTGREKLFF	TGTGCCAGTAGTCCATCCGGGACAGGGAGGGAAAAACTGTTTTTT
TRBD1	-	TRBV12-5	TRBJ2-1	CASGVDRGNTYNEQFF	TGTGCTAGTGGTGTCGACAGGGGCAATACGTACAATGAGCAGTTCTTC
-	-	TRBV29-1	TRBJ2-6	CSVVQGANVLTF	TGCAGCGTTGTTCAGGGGGCCAACGTCCTGACTTTC
-	many	TRBV5-1	TRBJ1-5	CASSLGGRAFQPQHF	TGCGCCAGCAGCTTGGGGGGGAGGGCCTTTCAGCCCCAGCATTTT
TRBD1	-	TRBV11-3	TRBJ2-7	CASSFAGTGGPYEQYF	TGTGCCAGCAGCTTCGCCGGGACAGGGGGTCCCTACGAGCAGTACTTC
-	-	TRBV18	TRBJ1-3	CASSHQTRRYGNTIYF	TGTGCCAGCTCGCACCAGACCCGGCGGTATGGAAACACCATATATTTT
TRBD1	-	TRBV9	TRBJ2-3	CASSILQGGRPDTQYF	TGTGCCAGCAGCATTTTACAGGGGGGCCGACCAGATACGCAGTATTTT
TRBD1	-	TRBV28	TRBJ1-5	CASSSGQFNQPQHF	TGTGCCAGCAGCTCGGGACAGTTCAATCAGCCCCAGCATTTT
-	-	TRBV7-9	TRBJ2-1	CASSLGGGAGNEQFF	TGTGCCAGCAGCTTAGGTGGGGGGGCCGGTAATGAGCAGTTCTTC
TRBD1	-	TRBV6-5	TRBJ1-2	CASSYSGQGVGGYTF	TGTGCCAGCAGTTACTCGGGACAGGGGGTGGGTGGCTACACCTTC
-	once	TRBV6-2/TRBV6-3	TRBJ2-3	CASSFLETSTDTQYF	TGTGCCAGCAGTTTTCTGGAGACTAGCACAGATACGCAGTATTTT
-	-	TRBV5-1	TRBJ1-4	CASSPSHLNEKLFF	TGCGCCAGCAGTCCCAGTCACCTTAATGAAAAACTGTTTTTT
-	-	TRBV11-3	TRBJ2-7	CASSPGTYEQYF	TGTGCCAGCAGCCCAGGGACCTACGAGCAGTACTTC
-	-	TRBV4-3	TRBJ1-3	CASSQQRGSGNTIYF	TGCGCCAGCAGCCAACAACGGGGGTCCGGAAACACCATATATTTT
-	-	TRBV4-1	TRBJ1-2	CASSQDGTEPYGYTF	TGCGCCAGCAGCCAAGACGGCACGGAGCCTTATGGCTACACCTTC
-	-	TRBV23-1	TRBJ1-3	CARGGSSGNTIYF	TGCGCCAGAGGTGGGAGCTCTGGAAACACCATATATTTT
TRBD1	-	TRBV19	TRBJ1-5	CASRDRDLQPQHF	TGTGCCAGTAGGGACAGGGACCTACAGCCCCAGCATTTT
TRBD2	-	TRBV5-4	TRBJ2-3	CASSLNGGVRDTQYF	TGTGCCAGCAGCTTAAACGGGGGGGTACGAGATACGCAGTATTTT
TRBD1	-	TRBV7-9	TRBJ1-2	CASSLGQGADYGYTF	TGTGCCAGCAGCCTGGGACAGGGGGCTGACTATGGCTACACCTTC
TRBD2	-	TRBV14	TRBJ2-7	CASRPGGGYEQYF	TGTGCCAGCCGTCCGGGCGGGGGCTACGAGCAGTACTTC
TRBD1	-	TRBV4-3	TRBJ2-7	CASSQAGQGARYEQYF	TGCGCCAGCAGCCAAGCGGGACAGGGGGCGAGGTACGAGCAGTACTTC
-	-	TRBV24-1	TRBJ1-6	CATSVRGGSPLHF	TGTGCCACCAGTGTTAGGGGTGGTTCACCCCTCCACTTT
-	-	TRBV28	TRBJ1-2	CASWDSRVYGYTF	TGTGCCAGCTGGGACTCCAGAGTCTATGGCTACACCTTC
TRBD2	-	TRBV25-1	TRBJ2-1	CASSARGVSPSEQFF	TGTGCCAGCAGTGCCCGGGGGGTGTCACCGTCGGAGCAGTTCTTC
-	-	TRBV7-9	TRBJ1-5	CASSSGEYSNQPQHF	TGTGCCAGCAGCTCAGGGGAGTATAGCAATCAGCCCCAGCATTTT
-	once	TRBV19	TRBJ1-5	CASSIEPSPNQPQHF	TGTGCCAGTAGTATAGAACCGAGCCCAAATCAGCCCCAGCATTTT
-	-	TRBV27	TRBJ1-5	CASSIHGRNQPQHF	TGTGCCAGCAGCATCCATGGGCGAAATCAGCCCCAGCATTTT
TRBD1	once	TRBV5-1	TRBJ1-1	CASSLQGATEAFF	TGCGCCAGCAGCTTACAGGGGGCCACTGAAGCTTTCTTT
-	few	TRBV5-5	TRBJ1-5	CASSSWPDSNQPQHF	TGTGCCAGCAGCTCATGGCCCGATAGCAATCAGCCCCAGCATTTT
-	-	TRBV5-8	TRBJ1-3	CASSYRSSSGNTIYF	TGTGCCAGCAGCTATCGTTCTTCCTCTGGAAACACCATATATTTT
-	-	TRBV19	TRBJ2-3	CASTDTDTQYF	TGTGCCAGTACAGACACAGATACGCAGTATTTT
TRBD1	-	TRBV4-2	TRBJ1-1	CASSYNRGNTEAFF	TGTGCCAGCAGCTACAACAGGGGGAACACTGAAGCTTTCTTT
TRBD1	-	TRBV7-3	TRBJ1-6	CASSWTGPNSPLHF	TGTGCCAGCAGCTGGACAGGGCCTAATTCACCCCTCCACTTT
-	-	TRBV6-6	TRBJ1-1	CASIYTGLNTEAFF	TGTGCCAGCATCTACACGGGTCTGAACACTGAAGCTTTCTTT
-	-	TRBV6-2/TRBV6-3	TRBJ1-5	CASSRAYNQPQHF	TGTGCCAGCAGTCGAGCGTACAATCAGCCCCAGCATTTT
-	once	TRBV12-3/TRBV12-4	TRBJ1-5	CASSLSGDQPQHF	TGTGCCAGCAGTTTATCCGGGGATCAGCCCCAGCATTTT
-	-	TRBV29-1	TRBJ1-5	CSVETQVNQPQHF	TGCAGCGTTGAGACGCAGGTCAATCAGCCCCAGCATTTT
-	-	TRBV7-2	TRBJ1-1	CASSPPGRGTEAFF	TGTGCCAGCAGCCCCCCAGGCAGGGGCACTGAAGCTTTCTTT
TRBD2	-	TRBV28	TRBJ2-1	CASSPPGLAGGNEQFF	TGTGCCAGCAGTCCTCCGGGACTAGCGGGGGGCAATGAGCAGTTCTTC
TRBD2	-	TRBV3-1/TRBV3-2	TRBJ2-6	CASSPGTSVYVLTF	TGTGCCAGCAGCCCCGGGACTAGCGTATACGTCCTGACTTTC
-	-	TRBV28	TRBJ1-4	CASSHEGTLREKLFF	TGTGCCAGCAGCCACGAGGGGACACTAAGGGAAAAACTGTTTTTT
-	-	TRBV18	TRBJ1-1	CASSGETNTEAFF	TGTGCCAGCTCCGGGGAGACGAACACTGAAGCTTTCTTT
TRBD2	-	TRBV5-1	TRBJ2-2	CASSLVVLAGYNTGELFF	TGCGCCAGCAGCTTGGTAGTGCTAGCGGGGTATAACACCGGGGAGCTGTTTTTT